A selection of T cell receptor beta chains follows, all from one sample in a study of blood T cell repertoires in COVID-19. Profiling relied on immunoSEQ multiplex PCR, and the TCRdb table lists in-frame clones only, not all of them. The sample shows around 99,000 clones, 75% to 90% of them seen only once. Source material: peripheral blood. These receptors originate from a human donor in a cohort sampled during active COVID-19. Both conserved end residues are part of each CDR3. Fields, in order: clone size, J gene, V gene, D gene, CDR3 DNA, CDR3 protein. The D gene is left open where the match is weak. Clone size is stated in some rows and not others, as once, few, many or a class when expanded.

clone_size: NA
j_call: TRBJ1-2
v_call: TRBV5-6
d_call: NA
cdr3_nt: TGTGCCAGCAGCTTGGCCAAACTTCCTCCTGAGTCCTATGGCTACACCTTC
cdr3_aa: CASSLAKLPPESYGYTF

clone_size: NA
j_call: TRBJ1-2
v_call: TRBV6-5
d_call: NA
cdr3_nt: TGTGCCAGCAGTTACGATTTAACGCCACTCTATGGCTACACCTTC
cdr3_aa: CASSYDLTPLYGYTF

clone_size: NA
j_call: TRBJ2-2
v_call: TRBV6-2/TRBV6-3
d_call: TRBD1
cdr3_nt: TGTGCCAGCAGCTGGACAGGGGCGACGGGAACCGGGGAGCTGTTTTTT
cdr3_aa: CASSWTGATGTGELFF

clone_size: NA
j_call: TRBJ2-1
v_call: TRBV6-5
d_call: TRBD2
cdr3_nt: TGTGCCAGCAGGAGTAGCGGGGGCTACAATGAGCAGTTCTTC
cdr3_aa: CASRSSGGYNEQFF

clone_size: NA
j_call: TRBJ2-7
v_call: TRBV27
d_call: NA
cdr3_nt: TGTGCCAGCAGTTTAGGAGGGATGGGGGAGCAGTACTTC
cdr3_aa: CASSLGGMGEQYF

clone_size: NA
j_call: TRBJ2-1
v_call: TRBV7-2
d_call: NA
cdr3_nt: TGTGCCAGCAGCTTAGCGGGGGCAAGCAATGAGCAGTTCTTC
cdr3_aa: CASSLAGASNEQFF

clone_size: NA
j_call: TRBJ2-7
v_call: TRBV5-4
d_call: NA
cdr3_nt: TGTGCCAGCAGCTGGGGGCGGACTAGTACTAGCGAGCAGTACTTC
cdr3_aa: CASSWGRTSTSEQYF

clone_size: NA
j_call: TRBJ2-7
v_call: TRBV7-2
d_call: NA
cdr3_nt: TGTGCCAGCAGCTTATCCCTGGCGGTCTCCTACGAGCAGTACTTC
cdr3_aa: CASSLSLAVSYEQYF

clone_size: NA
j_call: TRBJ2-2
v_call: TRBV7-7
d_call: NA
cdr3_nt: TGTGCTAGCAGCTTAGAGAGGAACACCGGGGAGCTGTTTTTT
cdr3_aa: CASSLERNTGELFF

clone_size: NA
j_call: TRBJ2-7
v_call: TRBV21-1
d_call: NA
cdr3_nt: TGTGCCAGCAGCAAAGCGGTAAGGTCAGGGACCTACGAGCAGTACTTC
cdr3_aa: CASSKAVRSGTYEQYF

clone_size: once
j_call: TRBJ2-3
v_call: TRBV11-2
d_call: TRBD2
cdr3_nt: TGTGCCAGCAGCCCTGGACTAGCGGAAGATACGCAGTATTTT
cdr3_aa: CASSPGLAEDTQYF

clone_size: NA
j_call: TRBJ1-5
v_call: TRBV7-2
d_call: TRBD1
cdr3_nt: TGTGCCAGCAGCTTAGGCTCAGGGGGCATGTCCCAGCATTTT
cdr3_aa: CASSLGSGGMSQHF

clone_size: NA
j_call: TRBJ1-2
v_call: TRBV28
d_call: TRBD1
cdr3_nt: TGTGCCAGCAGTTCCACCGGGACAGGGAATCTCTACACCTTC
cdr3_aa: CASSSTGTGNLYTF

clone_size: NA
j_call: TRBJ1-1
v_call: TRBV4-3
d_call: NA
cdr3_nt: TGCGCCAGCAGCCAAGCCCGAGGGGGGGGCACTGAAGCTTTCTTT
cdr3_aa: CASSQARGGGTEAFF

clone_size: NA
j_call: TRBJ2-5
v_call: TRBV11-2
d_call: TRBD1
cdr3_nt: TGTGCCAGCAGCTCAAACCCGGGACAGCTTTACCCCCAAGAGACCCAGTACTTC
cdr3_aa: CASSSNPGQLYPQETQYF

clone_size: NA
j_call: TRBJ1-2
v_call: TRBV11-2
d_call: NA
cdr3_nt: TGTGCCAGCAGCTTAGTACCGGGGGTCTATGGCTACACCTTC
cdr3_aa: CASSLVPGVYGYTF

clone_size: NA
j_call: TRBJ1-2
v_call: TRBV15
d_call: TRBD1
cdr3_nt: TGTGCCACCAGCAGAAGGCAGGGGGCAAATGGCTACACCTTC
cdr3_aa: CATSRRQGANGYTF

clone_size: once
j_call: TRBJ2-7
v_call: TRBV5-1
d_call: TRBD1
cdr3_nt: TGCGCCAGCAGCTTGGAGGGACAGGGGAGCGACGAGCAGTACTTC
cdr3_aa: CASSLEGQGSDEQYF

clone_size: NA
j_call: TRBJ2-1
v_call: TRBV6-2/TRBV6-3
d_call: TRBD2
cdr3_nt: TGTGCCAGCAGTTACTCGAAACTAGCGGGAACTCCCTACAATGAGCAGTTCTTC
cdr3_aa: CASSYSKLAGTPYNEQFF

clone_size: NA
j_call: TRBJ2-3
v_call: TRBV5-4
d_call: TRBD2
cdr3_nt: TGTGCCAGCAGCCGGTTGGGACTAGCGGGGGGAACAGATACGCAGTATTTT
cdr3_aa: CASSRLGLAGGTDTQYF

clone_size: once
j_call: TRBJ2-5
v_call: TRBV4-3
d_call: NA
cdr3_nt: TGCGCCAGCAGCCAAACAAGGCTAGCAGAGACCCAGTACTTC
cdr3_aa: CASSQTRLAETQYF

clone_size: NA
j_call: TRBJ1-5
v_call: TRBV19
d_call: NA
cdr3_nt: TGTGCCAGTAGTATAGAAGGACTGAATAGCAATCAGCCCCAGCATTTT
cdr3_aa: CASSIEGLNSNQPQHF

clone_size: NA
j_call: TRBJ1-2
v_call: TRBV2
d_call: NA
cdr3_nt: TGTGGACTACAGCCGGGCGGCTATGGCTACACCTTC
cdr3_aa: CGLQPGGYGYTF

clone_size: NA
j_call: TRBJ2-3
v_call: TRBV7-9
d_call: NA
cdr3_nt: TGTGCCAGCAGCTTCAATACAGATACGCAGTATTTT
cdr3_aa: CASSFNTDTQYF

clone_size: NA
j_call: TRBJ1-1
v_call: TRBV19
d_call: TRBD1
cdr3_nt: TGTGCCAGTAGTATAGTTGGGGGACAGGGATCTCGGGCTTTCTTT
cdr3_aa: CASSIVGGQGSRAFF

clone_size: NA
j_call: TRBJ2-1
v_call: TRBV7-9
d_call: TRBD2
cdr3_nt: TGTGCCAGCAGCGGTGGGACTAGCGGGAGGGCCATCGACAATGAGCAGTTCTTC
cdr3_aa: CASSGGTSGRAIDNEQFF

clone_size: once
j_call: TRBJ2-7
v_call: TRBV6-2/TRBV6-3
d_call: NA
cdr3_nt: TGTGCCAGCAGTTCACAGGGAAACGAGCAGTACTTC
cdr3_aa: CASSSQGNEQYF

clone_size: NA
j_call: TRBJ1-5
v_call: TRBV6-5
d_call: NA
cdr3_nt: TGTGCCAGCAGTCCTAGTACTACCCAGGGGCCCCAGCATTTT
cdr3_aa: CASSPSTTQGPQHF

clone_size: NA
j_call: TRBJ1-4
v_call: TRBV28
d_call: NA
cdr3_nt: TGTGCCAGCAACAGGGCGCCAAATGAAAAACTGTTTTTT
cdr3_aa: CASNRAPNEKLFF

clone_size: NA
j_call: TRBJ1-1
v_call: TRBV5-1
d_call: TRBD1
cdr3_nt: TGCGCCAGCAGCTTAAGGGGACAGGGTGAAGCTTTCTTT
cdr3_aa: CASSLRGQGEAFF

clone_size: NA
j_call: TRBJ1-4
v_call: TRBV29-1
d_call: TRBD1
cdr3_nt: TGCAGCGTTGGAACAGGGGTAGGAGAAAAACTGTTTTTT
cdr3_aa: CSVGTGVGEKLFF

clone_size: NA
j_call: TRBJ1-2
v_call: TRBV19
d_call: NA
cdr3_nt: TGTGCCAGTAGTCCGTTCGGGGGAGCCTATGGCTACACCTTC
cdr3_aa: CASSPFGGAYGYTF

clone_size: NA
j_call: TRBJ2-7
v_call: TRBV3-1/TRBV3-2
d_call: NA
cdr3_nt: TGTGCCAGCAGTCCCCGAGGGGGACCGACCCAAACGCAAAGTTTC
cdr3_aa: CASSPRGGPTQTQSF

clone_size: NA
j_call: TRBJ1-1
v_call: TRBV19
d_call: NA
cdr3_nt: TGTGCCAGTAGGAAACCGCGGACAAAGCTGAGTGGGACTGAAGCTTTCTTT
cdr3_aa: CASRKPRTKLSGTEAFF

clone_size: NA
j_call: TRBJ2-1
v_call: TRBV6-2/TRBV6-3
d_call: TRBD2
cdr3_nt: TGTGCCAGCAGTTACTCCACTAGCGGGTTCGGGCGCTACAATGAGCAGTTCTTC
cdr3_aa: CASSYSTSGFGRYNEQFF

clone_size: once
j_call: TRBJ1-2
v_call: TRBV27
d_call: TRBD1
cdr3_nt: TGTGCCAGCAGTAGCGGACAGGGGGTAGCTAACTATGGCTACACCTTC
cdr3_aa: CASSSGQGVANYGYTF